Listed here are 13 T cell receptor beta chains from one sample, sequenced in a study of post-analysis software for immune sequencing data. Antigens of these TCRs are unknown. TCR beta libraries were prepared from cDNA with unique molecular identifiers. TCRdb called the PCR reads again in MiXCR, with one record for every CDR3 protein. Counted here are some 690,000 distinct CDR3 sequences, roughly three fifths occurring once; the ten biggest clones make up around 10%. General study points: Several TRBV segments (TRBV5-6, TRBV5-1 and TRBV20-1 among them) occurred more frequently in patients than in controls.

The sequenced sample was blood. These receptors originate from a girl aged 2 to 9 with multiple sclerosis.

The V gene is TRBV20-1, the J gene TRBJ2-3; D is possibly TRBD1 or TRBD2 (5 bases each). Germline lookup yields CDR1 DFQATT and CDR2 SNEGSKA (reference sequence). This CDR3 region has 15 residues. The V end was cut by 3 bases, the J end by 4 bases, with 17 bases between. CDR3 coding DNA: TGCAGTGCTAGGTCGAGGCCCGGGGACCCAGATACGCAGTATTTT. Protein product: CSARSRPGDPDTQYF.

This chain joins TRBV20-1 and TRBJ1-2; D gene uncertain. There are 14 residues in the CDR3. From germline, CDR1 is DFQATT and CDR2 SNEGSKA (reference sequence). V was pared by 1 base and J by 4 bases, with 13 bases between. Here the CDR3 DNA reads TGCAGTGCTAGAGCATTACAGCCCTCCTATGGCTACACCTTC. It yields the protein CSARALQPSYGYTF.

CDR3 sequence: CASSPLRGKHSNQPQHF. CDR3 DNA: TGTGCCAGCAGTCCCCTCCGAGGGAAACATAGCAATCAGCCCCAGCATTTT. V and J are TRBV12-3 or TRBV12-4 and TRBJ1-5; D is ambiguous. With 5 bases removed from V and 0 bases from J, the gap between germline ends came to 17 bases. CDR3 length: 17 residues.

This clonotype has more than one count but fewer than ten. The V call is TRBV10-3, the J call TRBJ1-1, with 10 bases fitting TRBD1. Trimming cost V 10 bases and J 0 bases; bases outside gene matches: 5. CDR3 length: 14 residues. Germline V CDR1 and CDR2: ENHRY, SYGVKD. CDR3 nucleotide sequence: TGTGCCAGCGGGACAGGGGACCTGAACACTGAAGCTTTCTTT. Translated, it gives CASGTGDLNTEAFF.

The chain combines TRBV27 with TRBJ2-3; D possibly corresponds to TRBD1 (7 bases). The CDR3 runs to 15 residues. The germline CDR1 and CDR2 sequences are MNHEY and SMNVEV (reference sequence). Between the trimmed V and J ends, which lost 7 bases and 5 bases, there was a span of 19 bases. CDR3 amino acids: CASKRRDSDGDTQYF. CDR3 in DNA: TGTGCCAGCAAGAGGAGGGACAGCGATGGAGATACGCAGTATTTT.

This chain joins TRBV5-1 and TRBJ1-6, with 7 bases fitting TRBD1. The CDR3 loop spans 14 amino acids. V lost 4 bases, J lost 15 bases, and 13 bases stayed unmatched. Germline CDR1 and CDR2: SGHRS and YFSETQ. CDR3 coding DNA: TGCGCCAGCAGCACTGGGACAGCTGCTCACTACCTCCACTTT. It specifies CASSTGTAAHYLHF.

The chain combines TRBV25-1 with TRBJ1-1; the D is unclear. This CDR3 spans 12 amino acids. CDR1 MGHDK and CDR2 SYGVNS come from the germline V gene. Trimming removed 4 bases at V and 5 bases at J, with 8 bases between. The CDR3 sequence is CASSGTNTEAFF. The CDR3 DNA reads TGTGCCAGCAGTGGGACGAATACTGAAGCTTTCTTT.

The rearrangement uses TRBV12-3 or TRBV12-4 and TRBJ2-7; D might be TRBD1 (6 bases). The DNA end lines up better with TRBJ2-5; the J call may be wrong. The CDR3 spans 15 residues. CDR3 sequence reads: CASSVRGWNSETQYF. The CDR3 nucleotides are TGTGCCAGCAGCGTTAGGGGGTGGAATTCGGAGACCCAGTACTTC.

This rearrangement joins TRBV6-1 to TRBJ1-1, with 7 bases identical to TRBD1. The CDR3 extends over 14 amino acids. Looked up from germline, CDR1 is MNHNS and CDR2 is SASEGT. V lost 6 bases and J lost 0; bases outside the gene matches: 4. CDR3 bases: TGTGCCAGCAGCGGACAGGAGATGAACACTGAAGCTTTCTTT. Residues: CASSGQEMNTEAFF.

The J gene is TRBJ2-1, the V gene TRBV5-1, with a weak D call TRBD2 (6 bases). This CDR3 is built from 16 residues. Germline assignment: CDR1 SGHRS and CDR2 YFSETQ. V was trimmed by 4 bases and J by 3 bases, leaving 17 bases between them. Here the CDR3 reads CASSPLIGGDYNEQFF. The CDR3 nucleotides are TGCGCCAGCAGCCCACTGATCGGGGGTGACTACAATGAGCAGTTCTTC.

The rearrangement uses TRBV10-3 and TRBJ1-1; 7 nucleotides agree with TRBD1. The CDR3 consists of 18 residues. Germline CDR1 is ENHRY and CDR2 is SYGVKD. Trimming removed 6 bases from V and 1 base from J; junction bases left unmatched: 17. The CDR3 DNA is TGTGCCATCAGGGTGAGAAGGGGGACAGAGGAATGGAACACTGAAGCTTTCTTT. Residues: CAIRVRRGTEEWNTEAFF.

This chain joins TRBV5-1 and TRBJ1-2, with 9 bases that match TRBD1. From germline, CDR1 is SGHRS and CDR2 YFSETQ. J lost 2 bases, V lost 4 bases, and 9 bases had no gene match. This CDR3 has 16 residues. For the CDR3, the DNA is TGCGCCAGCAGCATATCGGGACAGGGTGGAAACTATGGCTACACCTTC. Amino acid sequence: CASSISGQGGNYGYTF.

This clonotype turned up a few times. A clone one base away is much larger, so this may be a read error. J is TRBJ2-1 and V is TRBV6-6; 13 nucleotides line up with TRBD2. CDR3 length equals 15 residues. The germline V gene has CDR1 MNHNY and CDR2 SVGAGI (reference sequence). The CDR3 DNA reads TGTACCAGCAGTCGGACTAGCGGGAGTTACAATGAGCAGTTCTTC. As protein: CTSSRTSGSYNEQFF.